A selection of T cell receptor beta chains follows, all from one sample in a study of T cells after yellow fever vaccination. TCRdb itself ran the 5' RACE reads through MiXCR, one entry per CDR3 protein. Of around 140,000 distinct CDR3 sequences in the sample, 7.7% are singletons; the top ten hold roughly 0.73%. Source: CD4+ T cells sorted from PBMCs, taken 5 days after the yellow fever booster vaccination. The receptors shown here come from a man between 25 and 39 years old who received the YFV17D yellow fever vaccine. CDR3s leave out the opening cysteine and the closing phenylalanine or tryptophan. A D gene is named only where the DNA matches it firmly.

>TRBV12-3/TRBV12-4|-|TRBJ2-6
ASSRNEGAGANVLT
>TRBV6-5|-|TRBJ2-5
ASSYLLGGGHGQETQY
>TRBV7-2|TRBD2|TRBJ2-1
ATDSGGNEQF
>TRBV6-1|TRBD2|TRBJ2-7
ASSPGGIGYEQY
>TRBV7-3|TRBD2|TRBJ2-1
ASTPSGEYNEQF
>TRBV10-3|-|TRBJ2-2
AIHRAGELF
>TRBV27|-|TRBJ2-3
ASSFVPPDTQY
>TRBV6-1|TRBD2|TRBJ2-5
ASSPAGGGEETQY
>TRBV20-1|TRBD2|TRBJ2-1
SANRDYYNEQF
>TRBV15|-|TRBJ2-3
ATSRGPADTQY
>TRBV20-1|-|TRBJ2-4
SARDFRRPAGMVQY
>TRBV4-3|TRBD1|TRBJ1-4
ASSQGDRDNEKLF
>TRBV25-1|TRBD2|TRBJ2-3
ASSNPLAGGTDTQY
>TRBV20-1|-|TRBJ2-7
SAGAGPNLAYEQY
>TRBV6-1|TRBD1|TRBJ2-7
ASTQGQTYEQY
>TRBV28|-|TRBJ2-1
ASSPASAFYNEQF
>TRBV3-1|-|TRBJ1-1
ASSHKGLEPF
>TRBV7-6|TRBD2|TRBJ2-1
ASSQTSGRWNEQF
>TRBV20-1|-|TRBJ2-1
SVPTGSRGSNEQF
>TRBV28|-|TRBJ2-1
ASSLVGQLGVGEQF
>TRBV18|-|TRBJ2-3
ASSPDTHTDTQY
>TRBV9|-|TRBJ2-7
ASSVGPGSYEQY
>TRBV20-1|-|TRBJ2-4
SAGPQNIQY
>TRBV20-1|-|TRBJ2-7
SAGLPGSYEQY
>TRBV15|TRBD1|TRBJ2-7
ATSRDRDRRDEQY
>TRBV5-1|-|TRBJ2-5
ASSRAWGLGETQY
>TRBV20-1|TRBD1|TRBJ2-1
SARDRTGRSYNEQF
>TRBV29-1|-|TRBJ2-2
SGARNGELF
>TRBV20-1|-|TRBJ2-1
SAPTFAEQF
>TRBV28|TRBD2|TRBJ2-1
ASSSRTRHNEQF
>TRBV6-2/TRBV6-3|TRBD2|TRBJ2-3
ASSYPQRKSSGSLTDTQY
>TRBV23-1|-|TRBJ2-3
ASSHSIFGTDTGDTQY
>TRBV7-2|-|TRBJ1-5
ASSPAAAQPQH
>TRBV7-2|TRBD2|TRBJ2-1
ASSLALAGGRNEQF
>TRBV20-1|-|TRBJ2-1
SEGAGYNEQF
>TRBV20-1|-|TRBJ2-3
SAEAGNTDTQY
>TRBV7-8|TRBD1|TRBJ1-6
ASSPPGTALSPLH
>TRBV24-1|-|TRBJ2-7
ATSETGQNSYEQY
>TRBV29-1|TRBD1|TRBJ1-4
SVTGTGGFNEKLF
>TRBV6-5|TRBD2|TRBJ2-5
ASIKASGRGEGPETQY
>TRBV20-1|-|TRBJ2-5
SVDPGTHQETQY
>TRBV5-1|TRBD2|TRBJ2-2
ASRGLAGSMNTGELF
>TRBV2|-|TRBJ2-3
ASSGIRGTDTQY
>TRBV30|-|TRBJ2-1
AWSVSDNEQF
>TRBV29-1|TRBD2|TRBJ2-5
SVTFGLAGLQETQY
>TRBV6-4|TRBD2|TRBJ2-3
ASSELAGTPDTQY
>TRBV20-1|-|TRBJ2-3
SARGPPPVGGDTQY
>TRBV12-3/TRBV12-4|TRBD2|TRBJ2-5
ASSSGSQETQY
>TRBV11-2|TRBD1|TRBJ2-7
ASSFSQGAYEQY
>TRBV7-9|-|TRBJ2-5
ASSLVGLDQETQY